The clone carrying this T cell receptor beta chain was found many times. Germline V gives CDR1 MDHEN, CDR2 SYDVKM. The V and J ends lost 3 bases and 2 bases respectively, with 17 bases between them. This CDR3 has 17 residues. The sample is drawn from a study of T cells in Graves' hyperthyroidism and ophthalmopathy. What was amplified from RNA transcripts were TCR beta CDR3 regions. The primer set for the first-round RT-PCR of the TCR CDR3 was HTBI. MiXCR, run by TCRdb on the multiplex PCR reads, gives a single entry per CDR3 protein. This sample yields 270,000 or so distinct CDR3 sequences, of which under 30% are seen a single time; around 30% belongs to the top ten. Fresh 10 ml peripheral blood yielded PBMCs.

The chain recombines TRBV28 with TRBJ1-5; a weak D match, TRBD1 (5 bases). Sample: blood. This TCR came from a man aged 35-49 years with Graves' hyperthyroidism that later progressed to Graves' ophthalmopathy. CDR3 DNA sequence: TGTGCCAGCAGTTTCATCAGGGACCAGGGAGGCAATCAGCCCCAGCATTTT. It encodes CASSFIRDQGGNQPQHF.